This TCR beta chain was sequenced for a study of shared clonotypes between healthy human individuals. The CDR3 runs to 14 residues. Trimming left V 4 bases short and J 4 bases short, with 13 bases between. Germline CDR1 reads SGHRS; CDR2 reads YFSETQ. General observations from the study: Among a few donors, roughly 5% of naive CD4 clonotypes were found in common.

It was across several immunoSEQ plates that each subset's genomic DNA was evenly split. Measured with immunoSEQ multiplex PCR; TCRdb has only the in-frame clones, and not every one. This sample has 2 million to 2.5 million clones, with 90% to 96% found just once. To note about this clone: Its antigen is as yet unknown.

Into CD45RA+ naive and CD45RA-negative memory subsets, the CD4+ cells were split. The chain links TRBV5-1 to TRBJ2-3; a possible D gene is TRBD2 (5 bases). The clonotype originates from a man aged 18 to 29 in good health. The sequenced sample consisted of naive CD4+ T cells sorted from blood. Subset noted: CD45RA+ positively selected. The CDR3 DNA is TGCGCCAGCAGCGAGGACTCCTGGTCAGATACGCAGTATTTT. Encoded protein: CASSEDSWSDTQYF.